These 22 T cell receptor beta chains were sequenced from one sample in a study of technical replicates of blood from a few donors. The table came from immunoSEQ multiplex PCR; TCRdb's copy has only in-frame clones and leaves some out. The table records some 68,000 clones, nearly 97% of them present only once. The sequenced sample was T cells isolated from PBMCs. These receptors all stem from a human donor in good health.

This rearrangement joins TRBV11-2 to TRBJ2-7, with D possibly matching TRBD1 (5 bases). The length of the CDR3 is 15 residues. From germline, CDR1 is SGHAT and CDR2 FQNNGV. Trimming removed 1 base at V and 4 bases at J, with 14 bases between. CDR3 nucleotides: TGTGCCAGCAGCTTAGTGTCCGGACAACTATACGAGCAGTACTTC. The encoded protein is CASSLVSGQLYEQYF.

This chain links TRBV19 with TRBJ1-5, with a tentative D call TRBD1 (6 bases). Trimming took 9 bases from V and 4 from J, leaving 13 bases between them. Germline CDR1 LNHDA, CDR2 SQIVND (reference sequence). CDR3 length: 13 residues. This CDR3 reads CASDDRTNQPQHF. CDR3 sequence (DNA): TGTGCCAGCGACGACAGGACAAATCAGCCCCAGCATTTT.

V is TRBV7-9 and J is TRBJ2-7; TRBD1 agrees at 7 bases. CDR1 is SEHNR and CDR2 is FQNEAQ in the germline V gene (reference sequence). The V and J ends lost 3 bases and 8 bases, in that order; junction bases with no gene match: 7. The CDR3 length is 13 residues. The DNA for the CDR3 is TGTGCCAGCAGCTTGACAGGGTCTGATCAGCAGTACTTC. Translating gives CASSLTGSDQQYF.

The rearrangement links TRBV28 to TRBJ2-1; 9 bases line up with TRBD2. This CDR3 is 14 amino acids long. The germline gives CDR1 MDHEN, CDR2 SYDVKM. Trimming cost V 5 bases and J 6 bases; bases outside gene matches: 5. The CDR3 is CASSTGTSLNEQFF. The CDR3 nucleotides are TGTGCCAGCAGTACCGGGACTAGCCTCAATGAGCAGTTCTTC. The full variable domain, rest sourced from reference TRBV28 and TRBJ2-1, is DVKVTQSSRYLVKRTGEKVFLECVQDMDHENMFWYRQDPGLGLRLIYFSYDVKMKEKGDIPEGYSVSREKKERFSLILESASTNQTSMYLCASSTGTSLNEQFFGPGTRLTVL.

The V call is TRBV9, the J call TRBJ2-1; possible D gene TRBD2, 6 bases. CDR3 length equals 15 residues. The V gene's germline CDR1 is SGDLS and CDR2 YYNGEE. Trimming took off 0 bases at V and 4 bases at J, with 11 bases between the two ends. CDR3 loop: CASSVGGGAYNEQFF. DNA of the CDR3: TGTGCCAGCAGCGTAGGAGGCGGGGCTTACAATGAGCAGTTCTTC.

The chain recombines TRBV6-5 with TRBJ2-7, with 7 nucleotides matching TRBD2. Germline V gives CDR1 MNHEY, CDR2 SVGAGI. This CDR3 is built from 14 residues. Trimming cost V 2 bases and J 6 bases; bases outside gene matches: 7. CDR3 sequence: CASSYRGLVSEQYF. The CDR3, as DNA: TGTGCCAGCAGTTACCGAGGACTAGTCAGCGAGCAGTACTTC.

The CDR3 loop is CASSVSGRPYEQYF. As DNA, the CDR3 is TGTGCCAGCAGCGTCTCGGGTCGCCCCTACGAGCAGTACTTC. The J gene is TRBJ2-7, the V gene TRBV7-9; D gene unclear. This CDR3 spans 14 amino acids. Germline loops: CDR1 SEHNR, CDR2 FQNEAQ (reference sequence). V dropped 5 bases and J dropped 2 bases, with 13 bases sitting between them.

This clone occurred once. This chain connects TRBV2 to TRBJ1-3; no definite D call. The germline V gene has CDR1 SNHLY and CDR2 FYNNEI. Trimming stripped 4 bases from V and 0 bases from J, with 4 bases between. This CDR3 has 13 amino acids. CDR3 region: CASSVNSGNTIYF. CDR3 DNA sequence: TGTGCCAGCAGTGTTAACTCTGGAAACACCATATATTTT.

This chain connects TRBV6-4 to TRBJ2-2; TRBD2 aligns across 8 bases. CDR1 MRHNA and CDR2 SNTAGT come from the germline V gene. The CDR3 spans 16 residues. V dropped 5 bases and J dropped 3; count of bases not matched to a gene: 8. This CDR3 reads CASSYWGAGDTGELFF. CDR3 nucleotides: TGTGCCAGCAGTTACTGGGGAGCGGGGGACACCGGGGAGCTGTTTTTT.

This chain joins TRBV5-6 and TRBJ2-5; tentative D call: TRBD2 (5 bases). Trimming removed 4 bases from V and 7 bases from J, with 14 bases in between. This CDR3 contains 13 residues. Germline CDR1 reads SGHDT; CDR2 reads YYEEEE. CDR3 nucleotides: TGTGCCAGCAGCGTAGGACCCGCGGGGACCCAGTACTTC. Translating gives CASSVGPAGTQYF.

The chain uses TRBV29-1 and TRBJ1-1; tentative D call: TRBD1 (6 bases). Trimming removed 3 bases at V and 2 bases at J, with 13 bases between. The CDR3 has 14 residues. The germline V gene has CDR1 SQVTM and CDR2 ANQGSEA. CDR3 nucleotides: TGCAGCGTTGATTTAAACAGGGCTAACACTGAAGCTTTCTTT. Its translation: CSVDLNRANTEAFF.

This chain links TRBV11-1 with TRBJ2-7; D unclear. From germline, CDR1 is SGHAT and CDR2 FQDESV (reference sequence). CDR3 length equals 13 residues. V was trimmed by 2 bases and J by 2 bases, leaving 7 bases between them. The CDR3 spells CASSLIHAYEQYF. The CDR3 DNA reads TGTGCCAGCAGCTTAATACACGCCTACGAGCAGTACTTC. The variable domain in full, completed from reference TRBV11-1 and TRBJ2-7, reads EAEVAQSPRYKITEKSQAVAFWCDPISGHATLYWYRQILGQGPELLVQFQDESVVDDSQLPKDRFSAERLKGVDSTLKIQPAELGDSAMYLCASSLIHAYEQYFGPGTRLTVT.

This clone was detected once. The chain carries TRBV7-5 and TRBJ1-1; TRBD1, the D gene given by the table, was not confirmed from the DNA. TRBV7-5 is tagged as a pseudogene. The CDR3 contains 14 residues. The chain's CDR3 is CVRSQQDRGTEAFF. The CDR3 nucleotides read TGTGTCAGAAGCCAACAAGACAGGGGCACTGAAGCTTTCTTT.

This sequence joins TRBV28 and TRBJ2-5; a possible D gene is TRBD1 (5 bases). Trimming cost V 1 base and J 5 bases, with 11 bases left between them. The CDR3 is 14 residues long. Germline V CDR1 and CDR2: MDHEN, SYDVKM. CDR3 bases: TGTGCCAGCAGTTTATCCTCAGGGCTGGAGACCCAGTACTTC. Protein product: CASSLSSGLETQYF.

The chain has TRBV28 and TRBJ2-5, with D possibly matching TRBD1 (6 bases). This CDR3 is 17 amino acids long. From germline, CDR1 is MDHEN and CDR2 SYDVKM. Trimming left V 3 bases short and J 0 bases short, with 17 bases between. This chain's CDR3 is CASSLMRSRGYQETQYF. In nucleotides, the CDR3 is TGTGCCAGCAGTTTGATGAGGAGCAGGGGTTACCAAGAGACCCAGTACTTC.

This chain joins TRBV30 and TRBJ2-3; 8 nucleotides align to TRBD2. The CDR3 length is 13 residues. Germline loops: CDR1 GTSNPN, CDR2 SVGIG (reference sequence). The trim removed 2 bases at V and 8 bases at J, leaving 6 bases unmatched. This chain's CDR3 is CAWSSGGRGTQYF. Written as DNA, the CDR3 is TGTGCCTGGAGTAGCGGGGGAAGGGGTACGCAGTATTTT.

This sequence joins TRBV5-1 and TRBJ2-2; 11 bases are a match to TRBD2. Germline V CDR1 and CDR2: SGHRS, YFSETQ. The CDR3 covers 16 residues. Trimming at V came to 4 bases and at J to 6 bases, leaving 8 bases not matched to a gene. CDR3 in amino acids: CASSLLAGGPSGELFF. In nucleotides, the CDR3 is TGCGCCAGCAGCCTCTTAGCGGGAGGGCCATCCGGGGAGCTGTTTTTT.

The V and J genes are TRBV5-6 and TRBJ2-2; 10 bases are shared with TRBD2. This CDR3 is 16 amino acids long. V shed 0 bases, J shed 3 bases, and the junction held 2 bases outside the gene matches. CDR1 and CDR2 (germline): SGHDT, YYEEEE. DNA of the CDR3: TGTGCCAGCAGCTTGGGGACTAGCGGATACACCGGGGAGCTGTTTTTT. Protein product: CASSLGTSGYTGELFF.

This rearrangement joins TRBV28 to TRBJ1-2; TRBD1 matches at 7 bases. The CDR3 is 12 residues long. The V gene's germline CDR1 is MDHEN and CDR2 SYDVKM. The ends lost 8 bases at V and 4 bases at J; junction bases unmatched: 4. CDR3: CASSTGIYGYTF. CDR3 nucleotides: TGTGCCAGCTCGACAGGGATCTATGGCTACACCTTC.

This clone was seen a single time. V gene TRBV7-9 combines with J gene TRBJ1-6; maybe TRBD1 (5 bases). CDR3 size: 17 residues. Germline V gene data show CDR1 as SEHNR and CDR2 as FQNEAQ (reference sequence). Trimming cost V 3 bases and J 7 bases, with 19 bases left between them. The CDR3 DNA is TGTGCCAGCAGCTTGGGGGGGATCTGGGGTAGCAATTCACCCCTCCACTTT. It translates to CASSLGGIWGSNSPLHF.

V and J are TRBV2 and TRBJ1-2; the match to TRBD1 covers 10 bases. The length of the CDR3 is 12 residues. CDR1 and CDR2 from the germline V gene are SNHLY and FYNNEI. Trimming at V came to 6 bases and at J to 10 bases, leaving 5 bases not matched to a gene. The CDR3, as DNA: TGTGCCAGCAGAGACAGGGGGCGGCCCTACACCTTC. This sequence encodes CASRDRGRPYTF.

The V call is TRBV30, the J call TRBJ2-3, with D maybe TRBD1 (5 bases). This CDR3 has 14 residues. V was cut by 0 bases and J by 3 bases, with 10 bases left in between. Germline CDR1 is GTSNPN and CDR2 is SVGIG (reference sequence). The CDR3 region is CAWSVGQGTDTQYF. The DNA of the CDR3 is TGTGCCTGGAGTGTAGGGCAGGGAACAGATACGCAGTATTTT.